The 13 T cell receptor beta chains in this list originate from one sample, sequenced in a study of regulatory T cells in long-lasting Graves disease (dated by TCRdb to about 2021). Taken with the paper, the label for time point translates to: persistent/refractory GD, antithyroid drugs over 5 years with positive TRAb. For both TCR sequencing and RNA sequencing, RNA was extracted from PBMCs in TRIzol. The library was generated by multiplex PCR. The instrument given in TCRdb is Illumina HiSeq 4000. iRepertoire HTBI primers and Arm-PCR amplification of CDR3 regions were used to construct TCR beta libraries. Clones were called with MiXCR by TCRdb after fastp trimmed the public reads at Q25, and only in-frame beta chains were retained. Records with the same CDR3 protein are collapsed into one entry carrying the most frequent genes and DNA. In all, the sample holds 430,000 or so distinct CDR3 sequences, and around 20% of those were seen once. The ten largest clones take up roughly an eighth of the sample.

The source was peripheral blood mononuclear cells (PBMCs), collected when the disease was refractory, from a patient treated with antithyroid drugs. The receptors stem from a female donor with Graves disease.

This clonotype has just a few counts. The J gene is TRBJ2-5, the V gene TRBV7-9; TRBD1 matches 8 bases. V shed 5 bases, J shed 2 bases, and the junction held 13 bases outside the gene matches. CDR1 is SEHNR and CDR2 is FQNEAQ in the germline V gene (reference sequence). The CDR3 is made up of 17 amino acids. CDR3 nucleotides: TGTGCCAGCAGCCCCCTGGTAGGACAGGGCGAACAAGAGACCCAGTACTTC. Its translation: CASSPLVGQGEQETQYF.

This clonotype has at least ten counts. The chain is built from TRBV28 and TRBJ2-7; a possible D gene is TRBD2 (6 bases). Germline CDR1 reads MDHEN; CDR2 reads SYDVKM. The CDR3 has 15 amino acids. V was clipped by 2 bases and J by 3 bases, with 14 bases between them. For the CDR3, the DNA is TGTGCCAGCAGTTTAGGGCGCGGGGCCGACTACGAGCAGTACTTC. As protein: CASSLGRGADYEQYF.

In regard to this clonotype: This may arise from a read error, as a much more abundant clone is one base away. V usage is TRBV6-5 and J usage is TRBJ1-2; tentative D call: TRBD1 (5 bases). The CDR3 loop spans 16 amino acids. Germline V gives CDR1 MNHEY, CDR2 SVGAGI. This CDR3 reads CASSYSWDRFNYGYAF. As DNA, the CDR3 is TGTGCCAGCAGTTACTCGTGGGACCGATTTAACTATGGCTACGCCTTC.

This clonotype has a count of ten or more. The V and J genes are TRBV6-5 and TRBJ2-6; TRBD1 matches at 9 bases. Per the germline V gene, CDR1 is MNHEY and CDR2 is SVGAGI. The V gene end was trimmed by 4 bases and the J gene end by 2 bases; junction bases not matched to a gene: 6. The CDR3 loop spans 17 amino acids. The CDR3 is CASSFGTGSTGANVLTF. The CDR3 DNA reads as TGTGCCAGCAGTTTCGGGACAGGGAGTACTGGGGCCAACGTCCTGACTTTC.

This clonotype appeared a few times. CDR3 sequence: CASSPSGSPRAYGYTF. The DNA for the CDR3 is TGTGCCAGCAGCCCTTCCGGTAGCCCGCGGGCCTATGGCTACACCTTC. The J gene is TRBJ1-2, the V gene TRBV3-1; D gene uncertain. Germline assignment: CDR1 LGHDT and CDR2 YNNKEL (reference sequence). Trimming cost V 4 bases and J 4 bases, with 19 bases left between them. The CDR3 sequence is 16 residues long.

Ten or more counts support this clonotype. The chain recombines TRBV5-8 with TRBJ1-2; D call uncertain. The germline CDR1 and CDR2 sequences are SGHTS and YDEGEE. Trimming removed 3 bases at V and 8 bases at J, with 20 bases between. CDR3 length: 15 amino acids. CDR3 residues: CASSSYPAGLRGYTF. CDR3 coding DNA: TGTGCCAGCAGCTCCTACCCAGCGGGCCTGCGGGGCTACACCTTC.

This clonotype was seen more than once but under ten times. A read error may explain this, as a much larger clone is one base away. The J gene is TRBJ2-2, the V gene TRBV6-2 or TRBV6-3; tentative D call: TRBD1 (6 bases). Trimming pared 5 bases from V and 6 bases from J, leaving 19 bases between. The CDR3 is 16 residues long. Germline lookup yields CDR1 MNHEY and CDR2 SVGEGT. This CDR3 reads CASSPPVGAGAGELFF. The CDR3 region has the DNA TGTGCCAGCAGTCCCCCGGTGGGGGCCGGGGCCGGGGAGCTGTTTTTT.

The chain carries TRBV11-2 and TRBJ2-5, with D possibly being TRBD2 (6 bases). Germline CDR1 is SGHAT and CDR2 is FQNNGV. V lost 3 bases, J lost 0 bases, and 8 bases lay in between. The CDR3 runs to 14 residues. CDR3 sequence reads: CASSFGTYQETQYF. DNA of the CDR3: TGTGCCAGCAGCTTTGGGACTTACCAAGAGACCCAGTACTTC.

V and J are TRBV5-1 and TRBJ2-5, with D uncertain. Germline V gene data show CDR1 as SGHRS and CDR2 as YFSETQ. There are 14 residues in the CDR3. V lost 0 bases to trimming and J lost 5 bases, with 11 bases between them. The CDR3 region is CASSLALGWETQYF. Written as DNA, the CDR3 is TGCGCCAGCAGCTTGGCCCTGGGATGGGAGACCCAGTACTTC.

Concerning this clonotype: Because the CDR3's place on the DNA is in doubt, the DNA is left out and the CDR3 is given as listed by TCRdb. This sequence joins TRBV28 and TRBJ2-7; the DNA was not used to check the table's D call, TRBD1. Germline V gene data show CDR1 as MDHEN and CDR2 as SYDVKM. Including both end residues, the CDR3 is 12 amino acids long. The CDR3 loop reads CASSWGRGAPVF.

This clonotype has ten or more counts. The chain uses TRBV7-3 and TRBJ1-1, with unresolved D. Trimming took off 5 bases at V and 5 bases at J, with 15 bases between the two ends. Per germline, CDR1 SGHTA and CDR2 FQGTGA. This CDR3 contains 14 residues. The CDR3, as DNA: TGTGCCAGCAGCCTACAAGTGGTTGAGACTGAAGCTTTCTTT. It codes for CASSLQVVETEAFF.

The chain links TRBV30 to TRBJ1-3, with D unresolved. The CDR3 is 14 residues long. Trimming stripped 5 bases from V and 0 bases from J, with 11 bases between. The germline gives CDR1 GTSNPN, CDR2 SVGIG (reference sequence). CDR3 nucleotides: TGTGCCTGGGGAGACACAATCTCTGGAAACACCATATATTTT. Translating it yields CAWGDTISGNTIYF.

The CDR3 loop is CSASQIPSGNTIYF. CDR3 nucleotide sequence: TGCAGTGCCTCCCAGATCCCCTCTGGAAACACCATATATTTT. This sequence joins TRBV20-1 and TRBJ1-3; the D is unclear. The germline CDR1 and CDR2 sequences are DFQATT and SNEGSKA (reference sequence). V was trimmed by 6 bases and J by 0 bases, leaving 12 bases between them. The CDR3 is 14 residues long.